These T cell receptor beta chains were read from a single sample in a study of blood T cell repertoires in COVID-19. TCRdb's table, derived via immunoSEQ multiplex PCR, lists solely in-frame clones and lacks some. The sample consists of 15,000 to 17,000 clones, roughly nine tenths of them appearing once. The sequenced material came from peripheral blood. These TCRs come from a man in his fifties or sixties with acute or convalescent COVID-19. Both conserved end residues are part of each CDR3. Fields, in order: J gene, V gene, clone size, D gene, CDR3 DNA, CDR3 protein. D genes are given only for firm matches. The size of a clone is reported for some rows only, either as once, few or many, or as a class for expanded clones.

J gene: TRBJ1-5
V gene: TRBV28
clone size: -
D gene: -
CDR3 DNA: TGTGCCAGCAGTTTCGGAGGATCGGGGCAGCCCCAGCATTTT
CDR3 protein: CASSFGGSGQPQHF

J gene: TRBJ2-3
V gene: TRBV12-3/TRBV12-4
clone size: -
D gene: -
CDR3 DNA: TGTGCCAGCCGCTTCGGGACAGATACGCAGTATTTT
CDR3 protein: CASRFGTDTQYF

J gene: TRBJ1-5
V gene: TRBV29-1
clone size: once
D gene: -
CDR3 DNA: TGCAGCGTTGCGACAGACCTCTCCAATCAGCCCCAGCATTTT
CDR3 protein: CSVATDLSNQPQHF

J gene: TRBJ2-2
V gene: TRBV5-4
clone size: few
D gene: -
CDR3 DNA: TGTGCCAGCAGCCCGGGAGTCTCATCCGGGGAGCTGTTTTTT
CDR3 protein: CASSPGVSSGELFF

J gene: TRBJ2-1
V gene: TRBV7-6
clone size: -
D gene: TRBD1
CDR3 DNA: TGTGCCAGCAGCCGGTCGACAGGGGGCCCTGGAAGCTCCTACAATGAGCAGTTCTTC
CDR3 protein: CASSRSTGGPGSSYNEQFF

J gene: TRBJ1-1
V gene: TRBV18
clone size: -
D gene: -
CDR3 DNA: TGTGCCAGCTCACCCGATTTTTTACAGGGTTCTTTCTTT
CDR3 protein: CASSPDFLQGSFF

J gene: TRBJ1-1
V gene: TRBV4-2
clone size: few
D gene: -
CDR3 DNA: TGTGCCAGCAGCCAAGGTAGACAAATGGAAGCTTTCTTT
CDR3 protein: CASSQGRQMEAFF

J gene: TRBJ2-7
V gene: TRBV9
clone size: -
D gene: TRBD2
CDR3 DNA: TGTGCCAGCAGCCCAAATCCGCTAGCGGGAGTGGTCGAGCAGTACTTC
CDR3 protein: CASSPNPLAGVVEQYF

J gene: TRBJ2-3
V gene: TRBV4-2
clone size: once
D gene: TRBD2
CDR3 DNA: TGTGCCAGCAGCCAAGATACACTAGCGGGGGGCATGAGCACAGATACGCAGTATTTT
CDR3 protein: CASSQDTLAGGMSTDTQYF

J gene: TRBJ2-1
V gene: TRBV3-1/TRBV3-2
clone size: -
D gene: -
CDR3 DNA: TGTGCCAGCAGCCAAGGAGGTGAGCAGTTCTTC
CDR3 protein: CASSQGGEQFF

J gene: TRBJ2-4
V gene: TRBV6-1
clone size: once
D gene: TRBD1
CDR3 DNA: TGTGCCAGCAGTGAAAGTGTCGGGACAGGGGGCTCGAACATTCAGTACTTC
CDR3 protein: CASSESVGTGGSNIQYF

J gene: TRBJ2-3
V gene: TRBV24-1
clone size: -
D gene: -
CDR3 DNA: TGTGCCACCAGTGGAGGGACAGATACGCAGTATTTT
CDR3 protein: CATSGGTDTQYF

J gene: TRBJ2-7
V gene: TRBV6-6
clone size: -
D gene: TRBD2
CDR3 DNA: TGTGCCAGCAGTTACGGGAGGGACTACACCTACGAGCAGTACTTC
CDR3 protein: CASSYGRDYTYEQYF

J gene: TRBJ2-1
V gene: TRBV9
clone size: -
D gene: TRBD2
CDR3 DNA: TGTGCCAGCAGCCCCTTCACGGGGAGCGGGAGGAGGAATGAGCAGTTCTTC
CDR3 protein: CASSPFTGSGRRNEQFF

J gene: TRBJ2-3
V gene: TRBV30
clone size: -
D gene: -
CDR3 DNA: TGTGCCTGGAGTGCGAGAGGGCCGAATACGCAGTATTTT
CDR3 protein: CAWSARGPNTQYF

J gene: TRBJ1-5
V gene: TRBV30
clone size: -
D gene: -
CDR3 DNA: TGTGCCTGGAGTCCGCCAGGGGTAGAGCCCCAGCATTTT
CDR3 protein: CAWSPPGVEPQHF

J gene: TRBJ2-2
V gene: TRBV3-1/TRBV3-2
clone size: -
D gene: TRBD1
CDR3 DNA: TGTGCCAGCAGCCCCAGGGGGACCTCGACCGGGGAGCTGTTTTTT
CDR3 protein: CASSPRGTSTGELFF

J gene: TRBJ2-1
V gene: TRBV9
clone size: -
D gene: -
CDR3 DNA: TGTGCCAGCAGCGCGTCGGACTTGGGAAATGAGCAGTTCTTC
CDR3 protein: CASSASDLGNEQFF

J gene: TRBJ2-2
V gene: TRBV7-2
clone size: -
D gene: -
CDR3 DNA: TGTGCCAGCATCCGGATAAGGGGGACCGGGGAGCTGTTTTTT
CDR3 protein: CASIRIRGTGELFF

J gene: TRBJ2-1
V gene: TRBV2
clone size: once
D gene: -
CDR3 DNA: TGTGCCAGCCGAGGCGGCTTCAATGAGCAGTTCTTC
CDR3 protein: CASRGGFNEQFF

J gene: TRBJ1-6
V gene: TRBV6-5
clone size: -
D gene: TRBD1
CDR3 DNA: TGTGCCAGCAACCAGGGACAGCATAATTCACCCCTCCACTTT
CDR3 protein: CASNQGQHNSPLHF

J gene: TRBJ1-4
V gene: TRBV11-3
clone size: -
D gene: -
CDR3 DNA: TGTGCCACCTCGATACAGACGGAACCCGTGCCTTGGCCTAATGAAAAACTGTTTTTT
CDR3 protein: CATSIQTEPVPWPNEKLFF

J gene: TRBJ2-1
V gene: TRBV7-8
clone size: -
D gene: -
CDR3 DNA: TGTGCCAGCAGCTCCAGGGGAACCTACAATGAGCAGTTCTTC
CDR3 protein: CASSSRGTYNEQFF

J gene: TRBJ2-2
V gene: TRBV28
clone size: -
D gene: TRBD1
CDR3 DNA: TGTGCCAGCAGTCACGCTACAGGGGACACCGGGGAGCTGTTTTTT
CDR3 protein: CASSHATGDTGELFF